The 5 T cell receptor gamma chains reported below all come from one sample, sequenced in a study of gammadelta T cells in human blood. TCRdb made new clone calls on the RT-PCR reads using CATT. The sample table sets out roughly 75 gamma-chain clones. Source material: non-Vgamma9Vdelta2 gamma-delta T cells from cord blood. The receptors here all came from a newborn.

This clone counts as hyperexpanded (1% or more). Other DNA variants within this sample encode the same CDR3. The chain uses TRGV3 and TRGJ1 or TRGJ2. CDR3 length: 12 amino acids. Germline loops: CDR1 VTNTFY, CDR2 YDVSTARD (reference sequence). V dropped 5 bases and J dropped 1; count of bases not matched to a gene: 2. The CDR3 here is CATWVNYYKKLF. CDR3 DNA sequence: TGTGCCACCTGGGTTAATTATTATAAGAAACTCTTT.

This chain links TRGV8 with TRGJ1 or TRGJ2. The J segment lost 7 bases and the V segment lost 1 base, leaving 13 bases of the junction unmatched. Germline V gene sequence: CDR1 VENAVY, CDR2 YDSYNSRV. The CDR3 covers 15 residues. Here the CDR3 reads CATWDSPLRRYKKLF. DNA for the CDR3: TGTGCCACCTGGGATAGCCCCTTAAGGAGATATAAGAAACTCTTT.

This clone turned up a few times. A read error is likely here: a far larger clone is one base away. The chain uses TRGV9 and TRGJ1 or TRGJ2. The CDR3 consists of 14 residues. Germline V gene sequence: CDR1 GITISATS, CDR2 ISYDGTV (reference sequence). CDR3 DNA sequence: TGTGCCTTGTGGGAGGTGCGGGATTATTATAAGAAAATCTTT. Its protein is CALWEVRDYYKKIF.

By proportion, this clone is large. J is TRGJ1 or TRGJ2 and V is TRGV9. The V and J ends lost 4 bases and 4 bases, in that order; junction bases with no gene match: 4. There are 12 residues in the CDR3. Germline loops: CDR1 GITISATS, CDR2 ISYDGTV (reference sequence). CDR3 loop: CALWDGYYKKLF. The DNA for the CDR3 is TGTGCCTTGTGGGATGGGTATTATAAGAAACTCTTT.

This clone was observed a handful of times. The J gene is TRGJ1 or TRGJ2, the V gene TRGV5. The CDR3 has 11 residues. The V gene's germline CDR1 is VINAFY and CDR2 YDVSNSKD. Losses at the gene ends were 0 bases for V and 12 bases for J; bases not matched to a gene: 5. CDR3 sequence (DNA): TGTGCCACCTGGGACAGGCTGGGGAAACTCTTT. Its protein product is CATWDRLGKLF.